These 10 T cell receptor beta chains originate from one sample sequenced in a study of immune reconstitution after stem cell transplant in scleroderma. Using its own MiXCR run on the RT-PCR reads, TCRdb lists one record per CDR3 protein. The data hold 1,500 to 2,000 distinct CDR3 sequences, with roughly an eighth observed a single time. This specimen was acquired before or after autologous hematopoietic stem cell transplantation (not recorded which). Receptors originate from a female donor with systemic sclerosis.

This clonotype is termed large. The rearrangement uses TRBV20-1 and TRBJ2-7; no firm D call. This CDR3 region has 12 residues. V lost 2 bases and J lost 5, with 10 bases in between. The germline V gene encodes CDR1 DFQATT and CDR2 SNEGSKA (reference sequence). The CDR3 loop reads CSARITDHEQYF. CDR3 DNA sequence: TGCAGTGCTAGAATCACGGACCACGAGCAGTACTTC.

This clonotype was seen a few times. The rearrangement uses TRBV25-1 and TRBJ1-5, with 9 bases aligning to TRBD1. The CDR3 length is 12 residues. Germline trimming cut 10 bases from V and 4 bases from J; bases unmatched to any gene: 2. CDR1 MGHDK and CDR2 SYGVNS come from the germline V gene. This CDR3 reads CATGTGNQPQHF. CDR3 nucleotide sequence: TGTGCCACCGGGACAGGGAATCAGCCCCAGCATTTT.

This clonotype is large in the sample. This chain uses TRBV12-3 or TRBV12-4 with TRBJ2-3; TRBD2 aligns across 11 bases. V was clipped by 5 bases and J by 5 bases; unmatched bases: 6. This CDR3 spans 15 amino acids. CDR3: CASSLLAGVKDTQYF. The CDR3 DNA is TGTGCCAGCAGTCTACTAGCGGGGGTTAAAGATACGCAGTATTTT.

There are a few counts of this clonotype. The junction departs from germline at one end; a sequencing error may be responsible. The chain recombines TRBV7-7 with TRBJ2-1; 11 bases line up with TRBD2. The CDR3 spans 15 residues. Germline V gene data show CDR1 as SSHAT and CDR2 as FNYEAQ (reference sequence). Here the CDR3 reads CASSQGLAAYNEQFF. CDR3 DNA: TGTGCTAGCAGCCAGGGACTAGCGGCCTACAATGAGCAGTTCTTC.

This chain links TRBV10-2 with TRBJ2-7; D unresolved. Germline loops: CDR1 WSHSY, CDR2 SAAADI. The CDR3 is made up of 11 amino acids. The V end was cut by 3 bases, the J end by 3 bases, with 3 bases between. CDR3 residues: CASSENYEQYF. For the CDR3, the DNA is TGCGCCAGCAGTGAAAACTACGAGCAGTACTTC.

CDR3 sequence: CASSLAAGVYEQFF. The DNA of the CDR3 is TGTGCCAGCAGCCTAGCGGCAGGGGTCTATGAGCAGTTCTTC. The gene calls are TRBV5-5 and TRBJ2-1, with D maybe TRBD2 (7 bases). The CDR3 length is 14 residues. V lost 4 bases to trimming and J lost 8 bases, with 16 bases between them. The germline gives CDR1 SGHKS, CDR2 YYEKEE (reference sequence).

About this clonotype itself: Just one base apart from a much larger clone, this may be a read error. The chain recombines TRBV6-1 with TRBJ2-1; the D gene could be TRBD1 or TRBD2 (6 bases each). Per the germline V gene, CDR1 is MNHNS and CDR2 is SASEGT. The ends were cut back, 1 base at V and 9 bases at J, with 19 bases in the middle. The length of the CDR3 is 16 residues. In DNA, the CDR3 is TGTGCCAGCAGTGAAGGAGGGGGTGGAGGGCTGGGTGAGCAGTTCTTC. Translated: CASSEGGGGGLGEQFF.

By its share, this clonotype is medium-sized (0.01 to 0.1%). This rearrangement joins TRBV5-5 to TRBJ1-6, with D uncertain. V was pared by 1 base and J by 5 bases, with 10 bases between. The CDR3 contains 15 residues. In germline, CDR1 is SGHKS, CDR2 YYEKEE (reference sequence). The DNA of the CDR3 is TGTGCCAGCAGCTTGCGCCCCGCGCATAATTCACCCCTCCACTTT. Its protein product is CASSLRPAHNSPLHF. Variable domain in full (rest from reference TRBV5-5 and TRBJ1-6): DAGVTQSPTHLIKTRGQQVTLRCSPISGHKSVSWYQQVLGQGPQFIFQYYEKEERGRGNFPDRFSARQFPNYSSELNVNALLLGDSALYLCASSLRPAHNSPLHFGNGTRLTVT.

This clonotype is classed as large. This chain uses TRBV2 with TRBJ1-1, with 8 bases fitting TRBD1. The germline V gene has CDR1 SNHLY and CDR2 FYNNEI. The trim removed 4 bases at V and 10 bases at J, leaving 8 bases unmatched. This CDR3 comprises 13 residues. CDR3 nucleotides: TGTGCCAGCAGTGTGGATAGGGACAGGCGAGCTTTCTTT. It translates to CASSVDRDRRAFF.

Relative to its sample, this clonotype is medium-sized (0.01 to 0.1%). The chain has TRBV20-1 and TRBJ2-5, with D possibly being TRBD1 or TRBD2 (6 bases each). CDR1 and CDR2 from the germline V gene are DFQATT and SNEGSKA (reference sequence). The CDR3 is 12 amino acids. Trimming left V 6 bases short and J 5 bases short, with 13 bases between. As DNA, the CDR3 is TGCAGTGCCGGGGGCGCAGCCGAGACCCAGTACTTC. It is translated as CSAGGAAETQYF.